The clone carrying this T cell receptor (beta chain) was observed a handful of times. J was trimmed by 7 bases and V by 7 bases; bases with no gene match: 8. The CDR3 is 15 amino acids. CDR1 is LNHDA, CDR2 SQIVND, per germline (reference sequence). These data belong to a study of blood T cell repertoires in COVID-19. The assay was immunoSEQ multiplex PCR, and TCRdb's table has in-frame clones only and misses some. The table has 60,000 to 75,000 clones, roughly 80% seen once; the top ten hold roughly a tenth. The V call is TRBV19, the J call TRBJ1-5, with 12 bases that match TRBD1. Sequenced: peripheral blood. The source of this sequence is an elderly woman with acute or convalescent COVID-19. CDR3 loop: CASTRDRGLQQPQHF. CDR3 sequence (DNA): TGTGCCAGTACCCGGGACAGGGGGCTTCAGCAGCCCCAGCATTTT.